A single sample is the source of the 11 T cell receptor beta chains below, sequenced in a study of Ad26.COV2.S vaccination and SARS-CoV-2 variants. Stated treatment: some 20 received Ad26.COV2.S at low or high dose, single or two shots; roughly 5 received placebo; per-sample allocation not given. Samples came from day 63 after the first vaccine or placebo injection. Assay: immunoSEQ multiplex PCR; the TCRdb copy retains only in-frame clones and omits some. This table has about 500,000 clones, 89% appearing once. The sequences come from peripheral blood, collected in a trial of Ad26.COV2.S vaccine versus placebo. Every receptor here comes from a person between 18 and 65 years old who received the Ad26.COV2.S COVID-19 vaccine or a placebo.

V usage is TRBV28 and J usage is TRBJ2-6; the match to TRBD1 covers 9 bases. There are 18 residues in the CDR3. Per germline, CDR1 MDHEN and CDR2 SYDVKM. Losses at the gene ends were 4 bases for V and 2 bases for J; bases not matched to a gene: 9. This CDR3 is CASSSYRGLGTGANVLTF. The DNA of the CDR3 is TGTGCCAGCAGTTCGTACAGGGGGCTGGGCACTGGGGCCAACGTCCTGACTTTC. The variable domain in full, completed from reference TRBV28 and TRBJ2-6, reads DVKVTQSSRYLVKRTGEKVFLECVQDMDHENMFWYRQDPGLGLRLIYFSYDVKMKEKGDIPEGYSVSREKKERFSLILESASTNQTSMYLCASSSYRGLGTGANVLTFGAGSRLTVL.

The chain carries TRBV2 and TRBJ1-6; D possibly corresponds to TRBD1 (5 bases). Germline V lookup: CDR1 SNHLY, CDR2 FYNNEI. CDR3 size: 15 residues. Trimming took off 6 bases at V and 7 bases at J, with 16 bases between the two ends. The CDR3 region has the DNA TGTGCCAGCAGAATGGACGGTGGGGGGAATTCACCCCTCCACTTT. Translating gives CASRMDGGGNSPLHF.

CDR3 amino acids: CASTGGQWFLGTEAFF. DNA of the CDR3: TGTGCCAGTACGGGGGGACAATGGTTTTTGGGCACTGAAGCTTTCTTT. The J gene is TRBJ1-1, the V gene TRBV19, with D possibly matching TRBD1 (6 bases). The V end was cut by 7 bases, the J end by 4 bases, with 22 bases between. CDR1 and CDR2 from the germline V gene are LNHDA and SQIVND (reference sequence). This CDR3 is built from 16 residues.

The chain links TRBV28 to TRBJ2-7; weak D call: TRBD1 (5 bases). Between the trimmed V and J ends, which lost 3 bases and 3 bases, there was a span of 18 bases. Germline values: CDR1 MDHEN, CDR2 SYDVKM. This CDR3 region has 16 residues. The DNA for the CDR3 is TGTGCCAGCAGTTTTCGGGTGGAAAAAGGGGTCTACGAGCAGTACTTC. Protein: CASSFRVEKGVYEQYF.

This chain connects TRBV3-1 (or the pseudogene TRBV3-2) to TRBJ2-1; D gene unclear. Trimming shortened V by 6 bases and J by 9 bases, and 21 bases separated the two germline ends. This CDR3 is 15 amino acids long. Germline lookup yields CDR1 LGHDT and CDR2 YNNKEL (reference sequence). The chain's CDR3 is CASSRSVAGFGEQFF. The CDR3 DNA reads as TGTGCCAGCAGTCGATCGGTTGCTGGGTTCGGTGAGCAGTTCTTC.

CDR3 in DNA: TGTGCCAGCAGCCCCGGGACAGTAAGATCCAACTATGGCTACACCTTC. Translated: CASSPGTVRSNYGYTF. The chain has TRBV3-1 (or the pseudogene TRBV3-2) and TRBJ1-2; TRBD1 aligns across 7 bases. V lost 4 bases to trimming and J lost 2 bases; unmatched junction nucleotides: 10. Germline values: CDR1 LGHDT, CDR2 YNNKEL (reference sequence). The CDR3 length is 16 residues.

V gene TRBV30 combines with J gene TRBJ2-3; TRBD2 agrees at 8 bases. CDR3 length equals 15 residues. The germline CDR1 and CDR2 sequences are GTSNPN and SVGIG (reference sequence). The ends lost 1 base at V and 5 bases at J; junction bases unmatched: 8. The CDR3 DNA is TGTGCCTGGAGTGCGACTAGCGTGCCCTTAGATACGCAGTATTTT. Translating gives CAWSATSVPLDTQYF.

The chain couples TRBV19 to TRBJ1-5; TRBD1 is a possible D gene (6 bases). The CDR3 loop spans 15 amino acids. Per the germline V gene, CDR1 is LNHDA and CDR2 is SQIVND (reference sequence). V shed 5 bases and J shed 3 bases, with 14 bases lying between them. CDR3 in amino acids: CASSLGGSHNQPQHF. The CDR3 DNA is TGTGCCAGTAGTTTAGGGGGTAGCCACAATCAGCCCCAGCATTTT. Using reference TRBV19 and TRBJ1-5 for the parts outside the CDR3, the full variable domain is DGGITQSPKYLFRKEGQNVTLSCEQNLNHDAMYWYRQDPGQGLRLIYYSQIVNDFQKGDIAEGYSVSREKKESFPLTVTSAQKNPTAFYLCASSLGGSHNQPQHFGDGTRLSIL.

In its sample, this clone was seen once. This chain uses TRBV11-2 with TRBJ2-1; 11 bases fit TRBD2. Trimming removed 5 bases from V and 7 bases from J; junction bases left unmatched: 10. Germline V CDR1 and CDR2: SGHAT, FQNNGV. This CDR3 is 16 amino acids long. CDR3 DNA: TGTGCCAGCAGCCACCTACTAGCGGGAGCGTTTAATGAGCAGTTCTTC. Translation: CASSHLLAGAFNEQFF.

This chain joins TRBV6-5 and TRBJ2-5; D is undetermined. V lost 8 bases to trimming and J lost 7 bases, with 14 bases between them. Per the germline V gene, CDR1 is MNHEY and CDR2 is SVGAGI. The CDR3 totals 12 residues. The CDR3, as DNA: TGTGCCAGCCGACATATTGTAGGGACCCAGTACTTC. Its protein is CASRHIVGTQYF.

The V gene is TRBV6-6, the J gene TRBJ2-7; 10 bases align to TRBD2. Losses at the gene ends were 7 bases for V and 7 bases for J; bases not matched to a gene: 10. This CDR3 comprises 14 residues. CDR1 is MNHNY and CDR2 is SVGAGI in the germline V gene (reference sequence). In nucleotides, the CDR3 is TGTGCCAGCAACCCTAGCGGGGGAGCTGGGGAGCAGTACTTC. This encodes CASNPSGGAGEQYF.